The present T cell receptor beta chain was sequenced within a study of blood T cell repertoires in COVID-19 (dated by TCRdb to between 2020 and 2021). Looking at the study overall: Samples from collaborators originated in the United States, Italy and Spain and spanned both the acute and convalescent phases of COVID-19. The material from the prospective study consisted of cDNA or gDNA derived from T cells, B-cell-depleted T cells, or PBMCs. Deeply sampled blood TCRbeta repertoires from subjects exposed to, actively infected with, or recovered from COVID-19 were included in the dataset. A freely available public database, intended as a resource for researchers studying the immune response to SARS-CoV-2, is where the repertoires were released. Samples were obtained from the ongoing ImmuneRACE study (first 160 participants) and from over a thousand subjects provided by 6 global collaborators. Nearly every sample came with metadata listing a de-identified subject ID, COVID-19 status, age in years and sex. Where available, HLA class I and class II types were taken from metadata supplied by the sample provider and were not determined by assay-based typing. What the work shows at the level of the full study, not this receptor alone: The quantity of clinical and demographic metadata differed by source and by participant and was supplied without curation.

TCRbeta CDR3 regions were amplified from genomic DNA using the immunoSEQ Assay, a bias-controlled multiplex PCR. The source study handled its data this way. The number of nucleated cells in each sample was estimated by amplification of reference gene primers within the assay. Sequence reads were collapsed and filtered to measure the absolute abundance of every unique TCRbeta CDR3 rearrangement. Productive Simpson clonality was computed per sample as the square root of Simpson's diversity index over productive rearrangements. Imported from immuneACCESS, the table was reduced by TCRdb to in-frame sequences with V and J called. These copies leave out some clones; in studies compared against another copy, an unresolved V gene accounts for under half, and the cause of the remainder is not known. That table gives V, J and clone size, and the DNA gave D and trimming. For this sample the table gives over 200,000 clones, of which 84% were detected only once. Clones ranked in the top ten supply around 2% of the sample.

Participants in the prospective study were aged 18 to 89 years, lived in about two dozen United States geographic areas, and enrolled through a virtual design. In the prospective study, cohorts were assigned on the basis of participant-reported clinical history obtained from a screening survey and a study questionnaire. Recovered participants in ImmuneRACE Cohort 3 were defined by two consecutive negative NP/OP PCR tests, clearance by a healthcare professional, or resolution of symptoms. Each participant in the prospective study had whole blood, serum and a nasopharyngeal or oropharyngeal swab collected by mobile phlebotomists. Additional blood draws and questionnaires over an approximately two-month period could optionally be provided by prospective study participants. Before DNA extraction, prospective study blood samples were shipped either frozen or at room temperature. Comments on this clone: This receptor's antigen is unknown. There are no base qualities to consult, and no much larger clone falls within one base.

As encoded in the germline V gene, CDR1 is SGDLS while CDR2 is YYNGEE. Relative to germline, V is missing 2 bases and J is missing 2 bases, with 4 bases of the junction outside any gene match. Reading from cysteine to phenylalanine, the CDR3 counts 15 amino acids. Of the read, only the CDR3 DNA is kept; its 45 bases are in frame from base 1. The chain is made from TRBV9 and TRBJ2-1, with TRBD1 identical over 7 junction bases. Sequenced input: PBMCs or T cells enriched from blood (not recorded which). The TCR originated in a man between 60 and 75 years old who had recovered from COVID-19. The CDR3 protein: CASSVRDSPYNEQFF. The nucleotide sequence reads TGTGCCAGCAGCGTCCGGGACAGTCCCTACAATGAGCAGTTCTTC. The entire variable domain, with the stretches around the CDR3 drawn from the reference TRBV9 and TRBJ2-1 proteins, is DSGVTQTPKHLITATGQRVTLRCSPRSGDLSVYWYQQSLDQGLQFLIQYYNGEERAKGNILERFSAQQFPDLHSELNLSSLELGDSALYFCASSVRDSPYNEQFFGPGTRLTVL.